This entry features one T cell receptor beta chain sequence. Its target is not known. Carried by the TCR beta cDNA libraries were unique molecular identifiers. TCRdb itself ran the PCR reads through MiXCR, one entry per CDR3 protein. This sample has approximately 690,000 distinct CDR3 sequences, with 55% to 70% found just once. This CDR3 is built from 14 residues. V dropped 0 bases and J dropped 7 bases, with 13 bases sitting between them. In germline, CDR1 is GTSNPN, CDR2 SVGIG (reference sequence). This sample is drawn from a study of post-analysis software for immune sequencing data. Study summary: Secondary progressive, relapsing-remitting and progressive-relapsing multiple sclerosis were among the included disease courses.

Study-wide points: Roughly 5 TRBV segments occurring more often in patients than controls included TRBV5-6, TRBV5-1 and TRBV20-1.

The V gene is TRBV30, the J gene TRBJ1-5; D unresolved. Material: blood. This clonotype was obtained from a girl aged 2-10 years with multiple sclerosis. This CDR3 is CAWSVGQVTQPQHF. The CDR3 coding sequence is TGTGCCTGGAGTGTTGGTCAGGTGACCCAGCCCCAGCATTTT.